The subject of this entry is one T cell receptor beta chain. Its antigen is unknown. The time point here: baseline pretreatment blood. Documented treatment: 15 Gy SBRT to primary tumor, nephrectomy 4 weeks later. Radiation-treated patients gave blood at baseline, week 2 and week 4. The sample comes from a study of radiation and T cells in renal cell carcinoma. Study in general: Nephrectomy followed 15 Gy stereotactic body radiation by 4 weeks.

Study-wide results and caveats: In blood, top tumor clones expanded by 2 weeks, shrinking by 4. Pretreatment tumor biopsies were lacking, so baseline clonotypes are unknown.

This table comes from immunoSEQ multiplex PCR, and its TCRdb copy is limited to in-frame clones, with some not included. The table has about 130,000 clones, about 88% seen once; the top ten hold 9.5% to 15%. This receptor was taken from a woman aged 45-65 years with renal cell carcinoma. Specimen: blood, collected from a patient whose treatment included radiotherapy and nephrectomy.

Here the CDR3 reads CASKTGHSSGNTIYF. CDR3 nucleotides: TGTGCCAGCAAAACCGGACACAGCTCTGGAAACACCATATATTTT. The genes are TRBV6-6 and TRBJ1-3, with a tentative D call TRBD1 (5 bases). CDR1 and CDR2 (germline): MNHNY, SVGAGI (reference sequence). V lost 7 bases to trimming and J lost 0 bases, with 13 bases between them. The CDR3 consists of 15 residues.